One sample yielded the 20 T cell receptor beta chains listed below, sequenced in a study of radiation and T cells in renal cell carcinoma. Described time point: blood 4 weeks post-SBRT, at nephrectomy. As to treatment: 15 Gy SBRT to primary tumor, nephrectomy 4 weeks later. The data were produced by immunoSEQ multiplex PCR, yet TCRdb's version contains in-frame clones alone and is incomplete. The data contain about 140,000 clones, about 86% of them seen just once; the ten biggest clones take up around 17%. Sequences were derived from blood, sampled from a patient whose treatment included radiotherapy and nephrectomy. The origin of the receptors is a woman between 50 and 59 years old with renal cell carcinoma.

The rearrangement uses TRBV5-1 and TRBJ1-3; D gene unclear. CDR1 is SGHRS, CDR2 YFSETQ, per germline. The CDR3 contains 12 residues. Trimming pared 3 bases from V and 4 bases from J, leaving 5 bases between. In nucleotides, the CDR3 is TGCGCCAGCAGCTACGACGGAAACACCATATATTTT. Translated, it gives CASSYDGNTIYF. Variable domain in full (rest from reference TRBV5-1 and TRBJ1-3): KAGVTQTPRYLIKTRGQQVTLSCSPISGHRSVSWYQQTPGQGLQFLFEYFSETQRNKGNFPGRFSGRQFSNSRSEMNVSTLELGDSALYLCASSYDGNTIYFGEGSWLTVV.

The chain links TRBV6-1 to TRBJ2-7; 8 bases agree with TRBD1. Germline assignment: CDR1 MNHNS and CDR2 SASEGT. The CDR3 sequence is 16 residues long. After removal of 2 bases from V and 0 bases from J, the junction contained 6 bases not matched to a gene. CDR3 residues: CASSERTGPSSYEQYF. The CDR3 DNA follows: TGTGCCAGCAGTGAACGGACAGGGCCAAGCTCCTACGAGCAGTACTTC.

In DNA, the CDR3 is TGCGCCAGCAGCCGCTTAGCGGGGGGTACCGGGGAGCTGTTTTTT. It codes for CASSRLAGGTGELFF. The V gene is TRBV4-3, the J gene TRBJ2-2, with TRBD2 identical over 10 bases. The CDR3 contains 15 residues. Per the germline V gene, CDR1 is LGHNA and CDR2 is YSLEER. Trimming cost V 4 bases and J 5 bases; bases outside gene matches: 4.

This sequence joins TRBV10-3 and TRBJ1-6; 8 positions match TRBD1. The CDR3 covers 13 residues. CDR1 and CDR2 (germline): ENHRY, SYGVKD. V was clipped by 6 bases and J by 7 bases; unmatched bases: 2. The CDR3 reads CAISRGQNSPLHF. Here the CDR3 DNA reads TGTGCCATCAGCAGGGGGCAGAATTCACCCCTCCACTTT.

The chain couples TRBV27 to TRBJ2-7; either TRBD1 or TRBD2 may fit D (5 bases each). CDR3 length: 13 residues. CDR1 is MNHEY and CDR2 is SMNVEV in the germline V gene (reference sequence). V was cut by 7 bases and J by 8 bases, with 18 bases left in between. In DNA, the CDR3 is TGTGCCAGCACCCCCGGGGACGGCCCCCAGCAGTACTTC. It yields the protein CASTPGDGPQQYF.

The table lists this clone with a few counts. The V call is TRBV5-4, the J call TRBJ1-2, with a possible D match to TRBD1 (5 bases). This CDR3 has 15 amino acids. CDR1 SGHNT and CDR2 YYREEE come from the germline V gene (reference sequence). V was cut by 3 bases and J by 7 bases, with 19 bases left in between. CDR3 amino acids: CASSSGPGSRSGYTF. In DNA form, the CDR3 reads TGTGCCAGCAGCTCAGGGCCAGGGTCAAGATCTGGCTACACCTTC.

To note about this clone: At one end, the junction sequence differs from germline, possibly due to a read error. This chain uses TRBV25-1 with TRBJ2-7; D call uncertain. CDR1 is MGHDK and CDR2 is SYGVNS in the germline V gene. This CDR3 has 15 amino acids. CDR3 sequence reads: CATSSLQVNSYEQYF. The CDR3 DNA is TGTGCCACCAGTTCCCTCCAGGTAAACTCCTACGAGCAGTACTTC.

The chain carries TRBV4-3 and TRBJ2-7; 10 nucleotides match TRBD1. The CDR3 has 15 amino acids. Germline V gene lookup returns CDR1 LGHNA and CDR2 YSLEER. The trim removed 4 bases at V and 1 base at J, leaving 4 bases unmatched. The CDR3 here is CASSLRQGASYEQYF. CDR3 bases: TGCGCCAGCAGCCTGAGACAGGGGGCATCCTACGAGCAGTACTTC.

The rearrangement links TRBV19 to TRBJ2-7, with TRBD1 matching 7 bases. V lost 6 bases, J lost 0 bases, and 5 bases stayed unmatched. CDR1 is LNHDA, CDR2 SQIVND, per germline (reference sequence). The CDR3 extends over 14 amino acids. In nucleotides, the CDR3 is TGTGCCAGTAGCTCCCGGGACAGCTCCTACGAGCAGTACTTC. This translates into CASSSRDSSYEQYF. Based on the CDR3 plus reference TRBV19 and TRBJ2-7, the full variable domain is DGGITQSPKYLFRKEGQNVTLSCEQNLNHDAMYWYRQDPGQGLRLIYYSQIVNDFQKGDIAEGYSVSREKKESFPLTVTSAQKNPTAFYLCASSSRDSSYEQYFGPGTRLTVT.

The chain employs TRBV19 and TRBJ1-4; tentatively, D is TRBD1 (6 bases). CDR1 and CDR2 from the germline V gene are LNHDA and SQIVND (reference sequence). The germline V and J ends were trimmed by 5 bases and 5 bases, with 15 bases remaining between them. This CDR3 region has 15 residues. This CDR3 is CASSALTGWNEKLFF. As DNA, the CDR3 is TGTGCCAGTAGTGCCTTGACAGGATGGAATGAAAAACTGTTTTTT.

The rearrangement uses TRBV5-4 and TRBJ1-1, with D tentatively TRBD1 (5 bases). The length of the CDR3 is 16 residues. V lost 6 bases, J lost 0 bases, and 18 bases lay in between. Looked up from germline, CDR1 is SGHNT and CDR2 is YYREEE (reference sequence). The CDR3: CASTKEAGTVNTEAFF. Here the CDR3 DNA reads TGTGCCAGCACTAAAGAGGCCGGGACGGTGAACACTGAAGCTTTCTTT. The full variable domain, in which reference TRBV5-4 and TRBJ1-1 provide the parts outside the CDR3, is ETGVTQSPTHLIKTRGQQVTLRCSSQSGHNTVSWYQQALGQGPQFIFQYYREEENGRGNFPPRFSGLQFPNYSSELNVNALELDDSALYLCASTKEAGTVNTEAFFGQGTRLTVV.

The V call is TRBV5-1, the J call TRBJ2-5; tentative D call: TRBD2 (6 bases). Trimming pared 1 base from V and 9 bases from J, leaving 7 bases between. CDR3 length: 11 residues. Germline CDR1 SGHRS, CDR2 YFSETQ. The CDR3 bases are TGCGCCAGCAGCTTGCCGGGGGCCCAGTACTTC. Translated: CASSLPGAQYF.

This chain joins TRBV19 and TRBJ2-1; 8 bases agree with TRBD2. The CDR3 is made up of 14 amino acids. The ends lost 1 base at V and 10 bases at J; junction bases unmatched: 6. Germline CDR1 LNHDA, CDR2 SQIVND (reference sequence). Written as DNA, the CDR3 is TGTGCCAGTAGTATAGGACTAGCGACGGGCGAGCAGTTCTTC. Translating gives CASSIGLATGEQFF. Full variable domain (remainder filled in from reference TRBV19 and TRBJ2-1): DGGITQSPKYLFRKEGQNVTLSCEQNLNHDAMYWYRQDPGQGLRLIYYSQIVNDFQKGDIAEGYSVSREKKESFPLTVTSAQKNPTAFYLCASSIGLATGEQFFGPGTRLTVL.

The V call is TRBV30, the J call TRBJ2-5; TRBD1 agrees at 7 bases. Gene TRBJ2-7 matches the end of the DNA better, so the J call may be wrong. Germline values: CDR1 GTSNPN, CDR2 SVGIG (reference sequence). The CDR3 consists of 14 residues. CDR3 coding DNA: TGTGCCTGGAATGTCTTGCAGGGGGAGTACGAGCAGTACTTC. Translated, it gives CAWNVLQGEYEQYF.

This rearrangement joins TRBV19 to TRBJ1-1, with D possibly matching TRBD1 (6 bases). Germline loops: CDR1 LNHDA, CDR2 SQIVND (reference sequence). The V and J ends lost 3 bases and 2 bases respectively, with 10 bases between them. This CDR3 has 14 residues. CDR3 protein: CASSIEGVNTEAFF. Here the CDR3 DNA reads TGTGCCAGTAGTATCGAGGGGGTTAACACTGAAGCTTTCTTT.

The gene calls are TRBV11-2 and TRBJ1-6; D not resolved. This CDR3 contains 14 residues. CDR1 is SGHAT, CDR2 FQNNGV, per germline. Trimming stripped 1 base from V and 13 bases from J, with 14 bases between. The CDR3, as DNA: TGTGCCAGCAGCTTAGGCGGGGTTGAGGCGCCCCTCCACTTT. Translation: CASSLGGVEAPLHF.

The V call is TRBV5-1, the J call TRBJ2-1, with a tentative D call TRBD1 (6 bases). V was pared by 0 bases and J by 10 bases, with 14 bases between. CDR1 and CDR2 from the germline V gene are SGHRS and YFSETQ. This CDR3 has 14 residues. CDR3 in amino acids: CASSLEGHQPEQFF. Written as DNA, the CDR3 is TGCGCCAGCAGCTTGGAGGGACACCAACCAGAGCAGTTCTTC.

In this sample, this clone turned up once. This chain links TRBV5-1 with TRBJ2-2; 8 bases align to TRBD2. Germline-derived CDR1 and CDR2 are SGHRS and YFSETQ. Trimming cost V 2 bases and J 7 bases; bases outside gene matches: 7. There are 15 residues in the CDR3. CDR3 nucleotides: TGCGCCAGCAGCTTCAGCGGGAGTTATGGCGGGGAGCTGTTTTTT. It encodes CASSFSGSYGGELFF.

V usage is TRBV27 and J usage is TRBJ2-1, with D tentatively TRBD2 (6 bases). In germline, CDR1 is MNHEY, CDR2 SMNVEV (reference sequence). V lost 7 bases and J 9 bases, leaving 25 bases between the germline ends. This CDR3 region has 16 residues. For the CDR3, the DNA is TGTGCCAGCATTACCTCATGGGGGTCGGCGCGGGGTGAGCAGTTCTTC. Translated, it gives CASITSWGSARGEQFF.

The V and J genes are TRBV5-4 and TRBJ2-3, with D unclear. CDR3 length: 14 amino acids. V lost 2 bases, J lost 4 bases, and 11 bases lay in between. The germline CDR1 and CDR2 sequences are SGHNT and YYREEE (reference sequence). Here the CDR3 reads CASSFNLPPDTQYF. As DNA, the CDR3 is TGTGCCAGCAGCTTTAACCTCCCGCCAGATACGCAGTATTTT.